The present TCR beta chain was sequenced within a study of CD8 T cells in Susac syndrome. V lost 7 bases and J 5 bases, leaving 15 bases between the germline ends. The CDR3 length is 14 residues. From germline, CDR1 is MNHEY and CDR2 SMNVEV (reference sequence). CD8+ and CD4+ T cells taken from blood had their TCR beta sequenced. Reverse transcription of 0.5 to 1 ug RNA was performed with random hexamers. TCRdb processed the immunoSEQ multiplex PCR reads anew with MiXCR; each CDR3 protein has one entry. This table holds about 80,000 distinct CDR3 sequences, around 94% found once. Specimen: CD8+ T cells from PBMCs. This receptor was taken from a human donor with Susac syndrome. V gene TRBV27 combines with J gene TRBJ2-1; D perhaps matches TRBD2 (6 bases). Here the CDR3 DNA reads TGTGCCAGCAATGAGGCGGGACCAAACAATGAGCAGTTCTTC. Translated, it gives CASNEAGPNNEQFF.